This T cell receptor beta chain originates from a study of blood T cells in healthy people across ages. A word on this clonotype: The antigen remains unidentified.

Study-wide points: PBMCs left unsorted prevented a conclusive naive versus antigen-experienced comparison.

V shed 4 bases and J 3 bases; nucleotides not matched to a gene: 4. The CDR3 sequence is 16 residues long. CDR1 is SGHRS, CDR2 YFSETQ, per germline. Isolation per sample recovered at least 6 million PBMCs. Together with a sample-barcoded 5' primer, a J-beta primer mix was included in a second PCR lasting about 7 to 12 cycles. With 12 random nucleotides, a template-switch adaptor tagged each individual cDNA molecule. Sequencing of every sample gave 2.5 million or more CDR3-containing paired-end reads. TCRdb used MiXCR to reprocess the 5' RACE reads, holding one entry per CDR3 protein. The sample records around 1,800,000 distinct CDR3 sequences, approximately 40% being singletons.

This TCR derives from a human donor in good health. The material sequenced was blood. The chain recombines TRBV5-1 with TRBJ2-1, with 13 bases lining up with TRBD2. CDR3 region: CASSAGLAGLYNEQFF. The CDR3 nucleotides read TGCGCCAGCAGCGCGGGACTAGCGGGGCTCTACAATGAGCAGTTCTTC.